This T cell receptor (beta chain) was obtained from a study of blood T cells in healthy people across ages (dated by TCRdb to 2015 to 2017). With respect to the entire study: In model experiments, template switching captured about one uniquely barcoded TCR beta cDNA molecule for every two T cells. The study measured age-related changes in TCR beta repertoire diversity using deep sequencing normalized with unique cDNA molecular identifiers. Four age groups were formed from the donors: young (average 16 years), middle-aged (approximately 39), aged (around 62) and long-lived (approximately 80). To avoid experimental bias, donors of different ages were randomly spread across the sequencing lanes. The study analyzed two additional independent replicas of 1 million unique cDNA reads from the same blood draw for two donors, one aged 18 to 30 and one aged 80 or older.

The approximately 39 donors, aged about 6 to 95 years, were systemically healthy Caucasian individuals from Russia. Each donor gave about 9.7 milliliters of peripheral blood, drawn into EDTA-treated Vacutainer tubes. Ficoll-Paque density-gradient centrifugation was used to isolate PBMCs, with at least 6.5 million per sample. Total RNA was extracted from PBMCs with Trizol reagent, with at least 6 micrograms obtained per sample. Naive CD45RAhigh/CD27high T cell percentages were measured by flow cytometry on a PBMC aliquot from every donor. Turning to this clonotype: Its recognized antigen is unknown. One end of the junction does not line up with germline, which may come from a read error.

The full study reports these points: Conclusive comparison of naive and antigen-experienced compartments was prevented by the profiling of bulk unsorted PBMCs. Because the CMV infection status of the donors was unknown, age-related changes in expanded clonotypes may potentially have been confounded. The percentage of naive T cells measured by flow cytometry correlated strongly with observed TCR beta diversity. As age increased, observed TCR beta diversity per million T cells dropped in a roughly linear way, and a significant reduction was already evident by age around 41. Compared with the aged group, the long-lived group had more naive CD4+ T cells, fewer expanded clones and increased TCR diversity, a pattern suggesting age selection. Estimates of total diversity based on one million sequenced T cells were regarded as lower bounds and as underestimates.

From its cysteine to its phenylalanine, the CDR3 spans 16 amino acids. CDR3 DNA only is kept here, 48 bases in frame from base 1. Based on the germline V gene, the CDR1 and CDR2 sequences are MNHEY and SVGEGT. The library was built by means of 5' RACE. The reads were generated on an Illumina HiSeq 2500. A second PCR of about 7 to 12 cycles was performed with a sample-barcoded 5' primer and a J-beta primer mix. A template-switch 5' adaptor carrying 12 random nucleotides introduced a unique molecular identifier onto each TCR beta cDNA molecule. At least 2.5 million CDR3-containing paired-end reads were obtained from each sample. First-strand cDNA synthesis was performed from all RNA using the Mint cDNA synthesis kit, with priming by a TRBC-specific oligonucleotide. After uracil-DNA glycosylase treatment, a first 18-cycle PCR used universal primers M1SS and BC2_uni_R on all cDNA. The original methods were these. Each sample was normalized by randomly selecting 1 million high-quality reads, each carrying a distinct molecular identifier. Reads with shared molecular identifiers were discarded instead of being binned into consensus sequences. MiTCR, with a Q25 quality threshold and the strictest error-elimination algorithm, was used for CDR3 identification, clonotype clustering and error correction. A nonparametric unseen species model with Euler transformation was used to estimate a lower bound on total TCR beta diversity. Using fastp trimming at Q25 and MiXCR clonotype assembly, TCRdb reanalyzed the public sequencing data and kept in-frame beta chains. Identical CDR3 protein sequences are pooled into one entry, listed with their most common genes and DNA. TCRdb, not the original authors, processed these V and J calls. The sample includes 1.5 million to 2 million distinct CDR3 sequences, with about 50% observed a single time. 2.1% of the sample rests with the top ten.

The source of this sequence is a woman aged 40 to 55 in good health. The sample taken for sequencing was blood. The chain is assembled from TRBV6-2 or TRBV6-3 and TRBJ2-7, with 9 bases aligning to TRBD1. CDR3 sequence: CASSYSGTGSHYEQYF. The DNA sequence reads TGCGCCAGCAGTTACTCGGGGACAGGGAGTCACTACGAGCAGTACTTC.